This passage covers 10 T cell receptor beta chains from one sample sequenced in a study of blood T cell repertoires in COVID-19. Libraries were prepared by immunoSEQ multiplex PCR; TCRdb keeps only in-frame clonotypes and omits some of them. The profile shows about 83,000 clones, about 82% of them singletons. The specimen was peripheral blood. All receptors derive from a woman older than 75 with acute or convalescent COVID-19.

The chain has TRBV10-3 and TRBJ2-5, with TRBD2 matching 10 bases. The CDR3 contains 15 residues. Germline loops: CDR1 ENHRY, CDR2 SYGVKD. V lost 2 bases, J lost 3 bases, and 3 bases stayed unmatched. The DNA for the CDR3 is TGTGCCATCAGTGAGGGTAGCGGGGGGAAAGAGACCCAGTACTTC. Its protein is CAISEGSGGKETQYF.

In its sample, this clone was seen once. V and J are TRBV28 and TRBJ2-7, with 7 bases aligning to TRBD1. With 3 bases clipped from V and 0 bases from J, the junction kept 8 bases outside the gene matches. Germline V gene lookup returns CDR1 MDHEN and CDR2 SYDVKM. This CDR3 comprises 16 residues. The CDR3 DNA reads TGTGCCAGCAGTTTTATGGACAGGCGTGACTCCTACGAGCAGTACTTC. Encoded protein: CASSFMDRRDSYEQYF.

This rearrangement joins TRBV21-1 to TRBJ1-6; the D segment call TRBD1 is taken from the table without a DNA check. TRBV21-1 is shown as a pseudogene. CDR3 length equals 19 residues. CDR3: CASSKGTTGGAGYNSPLHF. CDR3 bases: TGTGCCAGCAGCAAAGGGACCACAGGGGGCGCAGGCTATAATTCACCCCTCCACTTT.

The J gene is TRBJ2-3, the V gene TRBV6-5; 8 bases fit TRBD1. Trimming removed 8 bases from V and 1 base from J; junction bases left unmatched: 2. Germline V gives CDR1 MNHEY, CDR2 SVGAGI. The CDR3 runs to 13 residues. The chain's CDR3 is CASLDRGTDTQYF. In DNA form, the CDR3 reads TGTGCCAGCCTGGACAGGGGCACAGATACGCAGTATTTT.

The chain is built from TRBV10-2 and TRBJ1-2; D is possibly TRBD1 (6 bases). Looked up from germline, CDR1 is WSHSY and CDR2 is SAAADI. The V end was cut by 6 bases, the J end by 1 base, with 15 bases between. The CDR3 contains 15 residues. In DNA form, the CDR3 reads TGCGCCAGCAGGGGTCTACAGGGAAATAACTATGGCTACACCTTC. It yields the protein CASRGLQGNNYGYTF.

This clone occurred a few times. The gene calls are TRBV6-1 and TRBJ1-1; D uncertain. CDR3 length: 13 amino acids. Germline-derived CDR1 and CDR2 are MNHNS and SASEGT. With 3 bases removed from V and 10 bases from J, the gap between germline ends came to 15 bases. The CDR3 nucleotides read TGTGCCAGCAGTGAGGTGCGACGGGAGGGAGCTTTCTTT. As protein: CASSEVRREGAFF.

This chain links TRBV7-2 with TRBJ2-5; a weak D match, TRBD2 (6 bases). Germline V lookup: CDR1 SGHTA, CDR2 FQGNSA. V was pared by 2 bases and J by 2 bases, with 9 bases between. This CDR3 is built from 14 residues. CDR3 bases: TGTGCCAGCAGCTTATTTGCGGGACAAGAGACCCAGTACTTC. Translation gives CASSLFAGQETQYF.

This rearrangement joins TRBV7-2 to TRBJ1-2; D perhaps matches TRBD1 (5 bases). This CDR3 contains 14 residues. In germline, CDR1 is SGHTA, CDR2 FQGNSA. Trimming cost V 0 bases and J 4 bases, with 9 bases left between them. The CDR3 here is CASSLAKGPYGYTF. The CDR3 nucleotides are TGTGCCAGCAGCTTAGCGAAGGGGCCCTATGGCTACACCTTC.

The chain uses TRBV30 and TRBJ2-3; no firm D call. With 0 bases removed from V and 6 bases from J, the gap between germline ends came to 13 bases. The CDR3 loop spans 14 amino acids. CDR1 GTSNPN and CDR2 SVGIG come from the germline V gene (reference sequence). The CDR3 sequence: CAWSVSRFGDTQYF. CDR3 nucleotide sequence: TGTGCCTGGAGTGTGTCTAGGTTTGGGGATACGCAGTATTTT. Supplemented by reference TRBV30 and TRBJ2-3, the full variable domain reads SQTIHQWPATLVQPVGSPLSLECTVEGTSNPNLYWYRQAAGRGLQLLFYSVGIGQISSEVPQNLSASRPQDRQFILSSKKLLLSDSGFYLCAWSVSRFGDTQYFGPGTRLTVL.

The sample holds one count of this clone. The J gene is TRBJ2-2, the V gene TRBV27; a weak D match, TRBD2 (6 bases). The germline V gene encodes CDR1 MNHEY and CDR2 SMNVEV (reference sequence). Trimming pared 6 bases from V and 0 bases from J, leaving 8 bases between. This CDR3 is built from 14 residues. The DNA for the CDR3 is TGTGCCAGCAGGGGACTTACGAACACCGGGGAGCTGTTTTTT. This codes for CASRGLTNTGELFF.